One and the same sample provided the 28 T cell receptor beta chains below, sequenced in a study of molecular identifiers for immune sequencing clone quantification. A single record per CDR3 protein comes from TCRdb applying MiXCR to the PCR reads. The data contain 60,000 to 70,000 distinct CDR3 sequences, under 20% of them singletons. The sample consisted of naive CD8+ T cells from blood, with Jurkat cell RNA spiked in. The subset was: FACS-sorted CD8+CD4-CCR7+CD45RA+ naive T cells. The source of these receptors is a human donor in good health. Some libraries in this study had Jurkat cell RNA spiked in.

This clonotype was seen repeatedly, ten times or more. This sequence joins TRBV19 and TRBJ2-7, with 8 positions matching TRBD1. The germline V gene has CDR1 LNHDA and CDR2 SQIVND (reference sequence). This CDR3 comprises 14 residues. J was trimmed by 0 bases and V by 4 bases; bases with no gene match: 2. In DNA, the CDR3 is TGTGCCAGTAGTAGAACAGGGGGCTCCTACGAGCAGTACTTC. Translated: CASSRTGGSYEQYF.

The table lists this clonotype with many counts. V usage is TRBV27 and J usage is TRBJ2-1, with D hard to call. The germline gives CDR1 MNHEY, CDR2 SMNVEV (reference sequence). CDR3 length equals 13 residues. V lost 6 bases to trimming and J lost 2 bases, with 8 bases between them. CDR3 DNA: TGTGCCAGCAGACCCCCGCCCTACAATGAGCAGTTCTTC. This sequence encodes CASRPPPYNEQFF.

In this sample, this clonotype turned up many times. The CDR3 nucleotides are TGTGCCAGCAGTTTGGGCCTAAATAGCAATCAGCCCCAGCATTTT. It yields the protein CASSLGLNSNQPQHF. V usage is TRBV6-2 or TRBV6-3 and J usage is TRBJ1-5; no reliable D call. Trimming shortened V by 4 bases and J by 0 bases, and 10 bases separated the two germline ends. Germline V gene data show CDR1 as MNHEY and CDR2 as SVGEGT. This CDR3 contains 15 residues.

Turning to this clonotype: A much more abundant neighbour one base away suggests this may be a read error. The chain joins TRBV9 to TRBJ2-3; TRBD1 or TRBD2 may be the D gene (5 bases each). The CDR3 runs 18 residues. CDR1 is SGDLS, CDR2 YYNGEE, per germline. The CDR3 sequence is CVSSVDYPRGVRTDTQYF. As DNA, the CDR3 is TGTGTCAGCAGCGTTGACTACCCGAGAGGGGTAAGAACAGATACGCAGTATTTT.

This clonotype was counted many times. This sequence joins TRBV25-1 and TRBJ1-6, with a weak D call TRBD1 (5 bases). CDR1 is MGHDK and CDR2 is SYGVNS in the germline V gene. There are 15 residues in the CDR3. Trimming removed 5 bases from V and 2 bases from J, with 10 bases in between. The CDR3 nucleotides are TGTGCCAGCAGTCCGGGGGGAACCTATAATTCACCCCTCCACTTT. Translation: CASSPGGTYNSPLHF.

A single count supports this clonotype. A clone one base away is much larger, so this may be a read error. V is TRBV19 and J is TRBJ2-7; D perhaps matches TRBD1 (6 bases). The CDR3 has 15 residues. Germline CDR1 reads LNHDA; CDR2 reads SQIVND (reference sequence). The CDR3 loop reads CASSTRDNPSYGQYF. The CDR3 nucleotides read TGTGCCAGTAGTACCCGGGACAATCCTTCCTACGGGCAGTACTTC.

At least ten counts were recorded for this clonotype. The J gene is TRBJ1-5, the V gene TRBV2; 7 bases match TRBD1. The CDR3 contains 12 residues. Germline CDR1 SNHLY, CDR2 FYNNEI. V lost 7 bases to trimming and J lost 5 bases; unmatched junction nucleotides: 2. CDR3 sequence reads: CASTGGDQPQHF. CDR3 sequence (DNA): TGTGCCAGCACAGGGGGGGATCAGCCCCAGCATTTT.

A note on this clonotype: One end of the junction does not line up with germline, which may come from a read error. The chain employs TRBV10-3 and TRBJ2-1; TRBD2 agrees at 9 bases. CDR1 and CDR2 (germline): ENHRY, SYGVKD. This CDR3 region has 18 residues. The chain's CDR3 is CAISESGSGSIVYNKQFF. The CDR3 region has the DNA TGTGCCATCAGTGAGTCGGGTAGCGGGAGTATTGTTTACAATAAGCAGTTCTTC.

The V call is TRBV20-1, the J call TRBJ2-1; perhaps TRBD2 as D (6 bases). The germline CDR1 and CDR2 sequences are DFQATT and SNEGSKA (reference sequence). The V gene lost 1 base and the J gene lost 0 bases, with 13 bases spanning the gap. The CDR3 extends over 16 amino acids. CDR3: CSARGGGASSYNEQFF. The CDR3 nucleotides read TGCAGTGCTAGAGGAGGCGGGGCGAGCTCCTACAATGAGCAGTTCTTC.

This clonotype has ten or more counts. The CDR3, as DNA: TGTGCCAGTAGTATGGGGATTTACAATGAGCAGTTCTTC. The encoded protein is CASSMGIYNEQFF. The V call is TRBV19, the J call TRBJ2-1, with no clear D. V was trimmed by 3 bases and J by 4 bases, leaving 7 bases between them. The CDR3 extends over 13 amino acids. Germline V lookup: CDR1 LNHDA, CDR2 SQIVND (reference sequence).

This clonotype showed up just a few times. The genes are TRBV27 and TRBJ2-7; D call uncertain. From germline, CDR1 is MNHEY and CDR2 SMNVEV (reference sequence). V lost 10 bases, J lost 2 bases, and 9 bases lay in between. This CDR3 has 11 residues. The CDR3 sequence is CATGRPYEQYF. The DNA for the CDR3 is TGTGCCACCGGGCGCCCCTACGAGCAGTACTTC.

This chain uses TRBV7-9 with TRBJ1-1; D gene uncertain. Germline CDR1 SEHNR, CDR2 FQNEAQ (reference sequence). Between the trimmed V and J ends, which lost 5 bases and 2 bases, there was a span of 12 bases. The CDR3 spans 14 residues. CDR3 protein: CASSPVAGNTEAFF. The DNA of the CDR3 is TGTGCCAGCAGCCCCGTGGCGGGAAACACTGAAGCTTTCTTT. The full variable domain, in which reference TRBV7-9 and TRBJ1-1 provide the parts outside the CDR3, is DTGVSQNPRHKITKRGQNVTFRCDPISEHNRLYWYRQTLGQGPEFLTYFQNEAQLEKSRLLSDRFSAERPKGSFSTLEIQRTEQGDSAMYLCASSPVAGNTEAFFGQGTRLTVV.

This chain connects TRBV15 to TRBJ2-1; 9 bases are a match to TRBD2. The CDR3 extends over 16 amino acids. In germline, CDR1 is LNHNV, CDR2 YYDKDF (reference sequence). Trimming cost V 3 bases and J 6 bases; bases outside gene matches: 9. The CDR3 here is CATSSVSSGTRNEQFF. The CDR3 DNA is TGTGCCACCAGCAGTGTCTCTAGCGGGACACGCAATGAGCAGTTCTTC.

As to this clonotype: Compared with germline, one end of the junction differs, possibly owing to a read error. CDR3 region: CAGSPGLAGGEQYF. The CDR3 nucleotides are TGTGCCGGCAGCCCGGGACTAGCGGGTGGTGAGCAGTACTTC. This chain connects TRBV5-6 to TRBJ2-7; 12 nucleotides match TRBD2. This CDR3 region has 14 residues. Germline lookup yields CDR1 SGHDT and CDR2 YYEEEE.

Concerning this clonotype: This may come from a read error, since a much larger clone is one base off. The CDR3 is CSVVYPDTGSTIYF. The CDR3 DNA is TGCAGCGTTGTGTATCCCGACACTGGAAGCACCATATATTTT. The chain uses TRBV29-1 and TRBJ1-3, with no clear D. Germline CDR1 and CDR2: SQVTM and ANQGSEA. This CDR3 has 14 residues.

This clonotype appeared many times. The chain uses TRBV20-1 and TRBJ2-3, with 16 bases aligning to TRBD2. V gave up 0 bases and J gave up 4 bases; unmatched junction bases: 7. The germline V gene encodes CDR1 DFQATT and CDR2 SNEGSKA (reference sequence). This CDR3 has 18 amino acids. The CDR3 loop reads CSARDMPGTSGRADTQYF. The CDR3 DNA sequence: TGCAGTGCTAGAGATATGCCGGGGACTAGCGGGAGGGCAGATACGCAGTATTTT.

This clonotype was detected many times. This chain joins TRBV29-1 and TRBJ1-2, with D hard to call. The CDR3 covers 14 residues. The V and J ends lost 4 bases and 4 bases respectively, with 16 bases between them. The germline V gene encodes CDR1 SQVTM and CDR2 ANQGSEA. The CDR3 sequence is CSVVGRESGYGYTF. CDR3 sequence (DNA): TGCAGCGTTGTTGGTAGGGAGTCGGGCTATGGCTACACCTTC. Looking up the rest from reference TRBV29-1 and TRBJ1-2 gives the full variable domain: SAVISQKPSRDICQRGTSLTIQCQVDSQVTMMFWYRQQPGQSLTLIATANQGSEATYESGFVIDKFPISRPNLTFSTLTVSNMSPEDSSIYLCSVVGRESGYGYTFGSGTRLTVV.

A word on this clonotype: A clone one base away is much larger, so this may be a read error. The chain carries TRBV4-1 and TRBJ2-1; the D gene is possibly TRBD2 (6 bases). CDR1 and CDR2 from the germline V gene are MGHRA and YSYEKL. The CDR3 spans 13 residues. CDR3 bases: TGTGCCGGCAGCCAGGCGGGACACAATGAGCAGTTCTTC. Translating gives CAGSQAGHNEQFF.

To note about this clonotype: A much larger clone lies a single base off, so this may be a read error. Here the CDR3 reads CASSKSGITYEQYF. The CDR3 DNA reads as TGTGCCAGTAGTAAGAGCGGGATCACCTACGAGCAGTACTTC. The chain joins TRBV19 to TRBJ2-7; the match to TRBD2 covers 7 bases. Trimming took 4 bases from V and 2 from J; bases not matched to a gene: 5. The CDR3 loop spans 14 amino acids. CDR1 and CDR2 from the germline V gene are LNHDA and SQIVND (reference sequence).

This clonotype has a count of ten or more. The chain is built from TRBV6-2 or TRBV6-3 and TRBJ2-3; D unclear. Germline CDR1 is MNHEY and CDR2 is SVGEGT. V was pared by 2 bases and J by 4 bases, with 1 base between. The CDR3 sequence is 11 residues long. This CDR3 is CASSYPDTQYF. CDR3 nucleotide sequence: TGTGCCAGCAGTTACCCAGATACGCAGTATTTT.

This clonotype was counted ten times or more. This chain connects TRBV5-4 to TRBJ2-4; no clear D. CDR3 length: 13 amino acids. The V and J ends lost 4 bases and 7 bases respectively, with 12 bases between them. The V gene's germline CDR1 is SGHNT and CDR2 YYREEE (reference sequence). The CDR3 nucleotides read TGTGCCAGCAGCCCACCCGACTTGAACATTCAGTACTTC. Amino acids: CASSPPDLNIQYF. The complete variable domain, with remaining parts taken from reference TRBV5-4 and TRBJ2-4, reads ETGVTQSPTHLIKTRGQQVTLRCSSQSGHNTVSWYQQALGQGPQFIFQYYREEENGRGNFPPRFSGLQFPNYSSELNVNALELDDSALYLCASSPPDLNIQYFGAGTRLSVL.

The genes are TRBV11-3 and TRBJ2-2, with TRBD2 matching over 12 bases. J was trimmed by 7 bases and V by 5 bases; bases with no gene match: 11. Germline CDR1 and CDR2: SGHNT and YENEEA. The CDR3 extends over 17 amino acids. CDR3 DNA sequence: TGTGCCAGCAGCCCCCGACTAGCGGGAGAGAATGACGGGGAGCTGTTTTTT. It yields the protein CASSPRLAGENDGELFF.

The sample holds many counts of this clonotype. The V call is TRBV20-1, the J call TRBJ2-1; D perhaps matches TRBD1 (5 bases). Between the trimmed V and J ends, which lost 6 bases and 3 bases, there was a span of 15 bases. Germline lookup yields CDR1 DFQATT and CDR2 SNEGSKA (reference sequence). The CDR3 sequence is 14 residues long. This CDR3 reads CSARRPTDYNEQFF. CDR3 nucleotides: TGCAGTGCCAGAAGACCGACAGACTACAATGAGCAGTTCTTC.

This clonotype was observed at least ten times. This chain joins TRBV20-1 and TRBJ2-1, with 11 bases identical to TRBD2. This CDR3 comprises 14 residues. The ends lost 2 bases at V and 7 bases at J; junction bases unmatched: 4. From germline, CDR1 is DFQATT and CDR2 SNEGSKA (reference sequence). The CDR3 nucleotides read TGCAGTGCTAGACGGACTAGCGGGCGGAATGAGCAGTTCTTC. Translating it yields CSARRTSGRNEQFF.

This clonotype was seen ten or more times. The chain employs TRBV10-1 and TRBJ2-4; D call uncertain. CDR3 length: 17 amino acids. V was trimmed by 0 bases and J by 4 bases, leaving 16 bases between them. CDR1 and CDR2 from the germline V gene are WNHNN and SYGVQD (reference sequence). The CDR3 bases are TGCGCCAGCAGTGAGTCGAGAGCAGAGAACCTTAAAAACATTCAGTACTTC. Translated, it gives CASSESRAENLKNIQYF.

Details on this clonotype: A much larger clonotype is one base distant, so this may be a read error. V usage is TRBV28 and J usage is TRBJ1-5; possibly TRBD1 for D (5 bases). V gave up 11 bases and J gave up 4 bases, with 21 bases separating them. The CDR3 is made up of 15 amino acids. Per the germline V gene, CDR1 is MDHEN and CDR2 is SYDVKM. CDR3 region: CAGTPEDGTNQPQHF. In nucleotides, the CDR3 is TGTGCCGGCACTCCCGAAGACGGGACTAATCAGCCCCAGCATTTT.

The V and J genes are TRBV30 and TRBJ1-2; D is perhaps TRBD1 (5 bases). Germline V gives CDR1 GTSNPN, CDR2 SVGIG (reference sequence). Deletions cut 3 bases from V and 6 bases from J, with 17 bases between. CDR3 length: 14 amino acids. The DNA for the CDR3 is TGTGCCTGGAGCCGAGGGGTAGTGGGAAATGGCTACACCTTC. It encodes CAWSRGVVGNGYTF.

V is TRBV7-2 and J is TRBJ2-7, with 10 bases matching TRBD1. The length of the CDR3 is 17 residues. V was pared by 5 bases and J by 3 bases, with 13 bases of the junction left unmatched. Germline V lookup: CDR1 SGHTA, CDR2 FQGNSA. The CDR3 sequence is CASSPSRIGTGDYEQYF. The CDR3 region has the DNA TGTGCCAGCAGCCCCTCAAGGATCGGGACAGGGGACTACGAGCAGTACTTC.